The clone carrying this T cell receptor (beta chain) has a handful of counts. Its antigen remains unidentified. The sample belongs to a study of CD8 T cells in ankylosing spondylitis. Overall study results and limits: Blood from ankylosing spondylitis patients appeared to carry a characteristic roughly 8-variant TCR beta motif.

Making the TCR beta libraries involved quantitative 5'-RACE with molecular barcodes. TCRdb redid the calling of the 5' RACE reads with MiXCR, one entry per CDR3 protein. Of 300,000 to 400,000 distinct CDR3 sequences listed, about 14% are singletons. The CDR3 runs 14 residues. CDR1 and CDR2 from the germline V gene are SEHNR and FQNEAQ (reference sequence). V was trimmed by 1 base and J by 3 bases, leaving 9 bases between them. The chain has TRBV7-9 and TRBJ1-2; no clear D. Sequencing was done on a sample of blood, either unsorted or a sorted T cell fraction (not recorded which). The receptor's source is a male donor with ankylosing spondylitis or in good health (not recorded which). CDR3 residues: CASSLGGKYYGYTF. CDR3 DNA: TGTGCCAGCAGCTTAGGGGGAAAGTACTATGGCTACACCTTC.